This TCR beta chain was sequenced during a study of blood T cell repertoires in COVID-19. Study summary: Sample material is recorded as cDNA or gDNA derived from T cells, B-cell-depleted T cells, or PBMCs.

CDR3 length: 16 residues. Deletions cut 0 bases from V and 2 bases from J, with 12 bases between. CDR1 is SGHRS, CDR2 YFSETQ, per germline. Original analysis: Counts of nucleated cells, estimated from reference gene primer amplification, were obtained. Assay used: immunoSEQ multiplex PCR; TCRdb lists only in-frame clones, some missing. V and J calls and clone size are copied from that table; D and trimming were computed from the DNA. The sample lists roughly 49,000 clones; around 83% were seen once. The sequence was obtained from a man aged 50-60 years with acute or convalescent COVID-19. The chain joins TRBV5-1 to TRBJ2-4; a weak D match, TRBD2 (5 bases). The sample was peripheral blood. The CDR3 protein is CASSLDGMRTKNIQYF. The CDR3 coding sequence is TGCGCCAGCAGCTTGGACGGGATGCGGACCAAAAACATTCAGTACTTC.